This is a list of T cell receptor beta chains from one sample in a study of blood T cells in healthy people across ages. TCRdb analysed the 5' RACE reads with MiXCR anew, one entry per CDR3 protein. The sample lists roughly 1.7 million distinct CDR3 sequences, 34% occurring once. Sequenced sample: blood. Receptors originate from a woman younger than 45 in good health. CDR3s include the opening cysteine and the closing phenylalanine or tryptophan. A D gene is named only where the DNA matches it firmly. Size values are once, few and many counts, or a class for expanded clones, and some rows have none.

j_call clone_size d_call v_call cdr3_nt cdr3_aa
TRBJ2-1 few . TRBV7-6 TGTGCCGGCAGCTTACCTGATTATCGACGAATGAACAATGAGCAGTTCTTC CAGSLPDYRRMNNEQFF
TRBJ2-7 few TRBD1 TRBV20-1 TGCAGTGCGGGACAGGGTGTGGACGAGCAGTACTTC CSAGQGVDEQYF
TRBJ2-5 . . TRBV7-9 TGTGCCAGCAGCTCCCTCCCGGGGATGGGGGAGACCCAGTACTTC CASSSLPGMGETQYF
TRBJ1-1 . . TRBV29-1 TGCAGCGTGAAGGGTCCTGGTGAAGCTTTCTTT CSVKGPGEAFF
TRBJ1-1 . . TRBV6-5 TGTGCCAGCAGACCCTTAGGGGGGTTTATGACTGAAGCTTTCTTT CASRPLGGFMTEAFF
TRBJ1-1 . . TRBV27 TGTGCCAGCAGTTTATTTGCAGGGAACACTGAAGCTTTCTTT CASSLFAGNTEAFF
TRBJ2-7 . TRBD1 TRBV28 TGTGCCAGCAGCCCAAGGGGACAGGGGAAGATATACGAGCAGTACTTC CASSPRGQGKIYEQYF
TRBJ2-7 . . TRBV7-6 TGTGCCAGCAGTCCGGGGGTACACTACGAGCAGTACTTC CASSPGVHYEQYF
TRBJ1-1 . . TRBV10-3 TGTGCCATCAGTGATGCGTCAGGGGCGAGTACTGAAGCTTTCTTT CAISDASGASTEAFF
TRBJ2-5 few . TRBV9 TGTGCCAGCAGCCCTCGGTCCCACGAGACCCAGTACTTC CASSPRSHETQYF
TRBJ1-2 . . TRBV12-1 TGTGCCAGCAGCTTTCTGATAGAGGATGGCTACACCTTC CASSFLIEDGYTF
TRBJ1-2 . . TRBV29-1 TGCAGCGTTGAAGAGGGAGATACTAACTATGGCTACACCTTC CSVEEGDTNYGYTF
TRBJ2-6 . . TRBV27 TGTGCCAGCACCCGAGACAAGGTGTCTGGGGCCAACGTCCTGACTTTC CASTRDKVSGANVLTF
TRBJ2-7 . . TRBV23-1 TGCGCCAGCAGTCATCGGACTAACGACGAGCAGTACTTC CASSHRTNDEQYF
TRBJ1-4 . . TRBV3-1 TGTGCCAGCAGCCAAGTAAAGGGTCGCGACAGTCTGTTTTTT CASSQVKGRDSLFF
TRBJ1-2 . . TRBV3-1 TGTGCCAGCAGCCAAGCGGGCAAAGGCTACACCTTC CASSQAGKGYTF
TRBJ1-1 few . TRBV10-3 TGTGCCATCAGTGATCCTGCCTCTCCGAACACTGAAGCTTTCTTT CAISDPASPNTEAFF
TRBJ2-3 . . TRBV27 TGTACCAGCAGTCCCAGCTCTAACACAGATACGCAGTATTTT CTSSPSSNTDTQYF
TRBJ2-5 few . TRBV7-3 TGTGCCAGCAGCCTCAAACCCCCTCAATTGGGCCAAGAGACCCAGTACTTC CASSLKPPQLGQETQYF
TRBJ2-5 few . TRBV27 TGTGCCAGCAGTCCCCAGGGATTCGGTGAGACCCAGTACTTC CASSPQGFGETQYF
TRBJ2-3 . . TRBV6-2/TRBV6-3 TGTGCCAGCCTTCGCCGGGGACACCTCACAGATACGCAGTATTTT CASLRRGHLTDTQYF
TRBJ2-7 few TRBD1 TRBV20-1 TGCAGTGCTAGAACCGTTCAGGGGGCTGACGAGCAGTACTTC CSARTVQGADEQYF
TRBJ2-1 . TRBD1 TRBV3-1 TGTGCCAGCAGCCTCCGGACAGGGGCCCGCTACAATGAGCAGTTCTTC CASSLRTGARYNEQFF
TRBJ2-7 . TRBD2 TRBV15 TGTGCCACCAGCAGAGTCGGAGGATCTAGCGGGGGGACATCCTACGAGCAGTACTTC CATSRVGGSSGGTSYEQYF
TRBJ1-1 few . TRBV28 TGTGCCAGCAGCCCCCCACGGACAGCGCGCCTCAGATGGAACACTGAAGCTTTCTTT CASSPPRTARLRWNTEAFF
TRBJ2-5 few TRBD1 TRBV11-2 TGTGCCAGCAGACCCCTTGGGCGGGCAGGGGGTAAGGAGACCCAGTACTTC CASRPLGRAGGKETQYF
TRBJ2-3 . . TRBV7-9 TGTGCCAGCAGCCCCGGGACGTATGACACAGATACGCAGTATTTT CASSPGTYDTDTQYF